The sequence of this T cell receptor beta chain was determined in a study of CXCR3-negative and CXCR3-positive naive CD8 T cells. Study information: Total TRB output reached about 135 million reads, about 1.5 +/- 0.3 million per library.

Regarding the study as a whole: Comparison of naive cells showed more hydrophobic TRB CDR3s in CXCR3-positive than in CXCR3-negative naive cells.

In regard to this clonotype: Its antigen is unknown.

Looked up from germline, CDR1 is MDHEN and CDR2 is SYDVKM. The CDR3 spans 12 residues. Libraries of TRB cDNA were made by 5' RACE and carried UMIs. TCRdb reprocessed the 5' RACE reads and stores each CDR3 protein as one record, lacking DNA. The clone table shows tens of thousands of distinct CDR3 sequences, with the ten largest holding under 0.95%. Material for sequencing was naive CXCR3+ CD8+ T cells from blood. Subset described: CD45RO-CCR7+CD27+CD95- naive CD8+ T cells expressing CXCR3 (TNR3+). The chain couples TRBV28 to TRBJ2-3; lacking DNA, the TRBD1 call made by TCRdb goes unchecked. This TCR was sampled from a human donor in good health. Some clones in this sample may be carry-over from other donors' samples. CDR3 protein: CASSRAGDTQYF.